Listed here are 23 T cell receptor beta chains from one sample, sequenced in a study of cytomegalovirus exposure and HLA in healthy donors (dated by TCRdb to the late 2010s). The library was built by means of the immunoSEQ multiplex PCR assay. A mixture of 60 forward primers for TCR Vbeta segments and 13 reverse primers for TCR Jbeta segments was used in the multiplex PCR. TCRdb re-hosts the immuneACCESS table, in-frame sequences only. Its copies lack some clones; in the studies checked, an unresolved V gene accounts for under half of them, and the cause for the rest is not known. This sample has some 120,000 clones in its table, and 81% of those were observed once. The ten largest clonotypes hold 2.2% of the sample. Sequencing was done on a sample of PBMCs. The receptors were gathered from a woman between 40 and 50 years old in good health and CMV-seronegative.

V and J are TRBV7-9 and TRBJ1-1; 7 bases are a match to TRBD1. CDR1 SEHNR and CDR2 FQNEAQ come from the germline V gene (reference sequence). The CDR3 totals 16 residues. The trim removed 2 bases at V and 0 bases at J, leaving 6 bases unmatched. In DNA, the CDR3 is TGTGCCAGCAGCTTAACAGGGGTCCACATGAACACTGAAGCTTTCTTT. Translation: CASSLTGVHMNTEAFF.

The CDR3 region is CASSIDSFYGYTF. The CDR3 DNA reads TGTGCCAGTAGTATAGACAGTTTCTATGGCTACACCTTC. The chain has TRBV19 and TRBJ1-2; D is undetermined. Looked up from germline, CDR1 is LNHDA and CDR2 is SQIVND (reference sequence). This CDR3 has 13 amino acids. Trimming left V 0 bases short and J 4 bases short, with 6 bases between.

The rearrangement uses TRBV7-7 and TRBJ1-1; D unresolved. The ends were cut back, 1 base at V and 1 base at J, with 19 bases in the middle. The CDR3 extends over 18 amino acids. The V gene's germline CDR1 is SSHAT and CDR2 FNYEAQ (reference sequence). The CDR3 sequence: CASSLGYPRRERNTEAFF. CDR3 nucleotide sequence: TGTGCCAGCAGCTTAGGTTACCCCAGGAGGGAACGGAACACTGAAGCTTTCTTT.

This clone was detected once. The chain employs TRBV7-9 and TRBJ2-3, with TRBD1 matching over 9 bases. This CDR3 has 15 residues. Germline CDR1 and CDR2: SEHNR and FQNEAQ (reference sequence). J was trimmed by 2 bases and V by 3 bases; bases with no gene match: 3. The CDR3 is CASSLGQGYTDTQYF. CDR3 nucleotides: TGTGCCAGCAGCTTGGGACAGGGTTACACAGATACGCAGTATTTT.

The V gene is TRBV7-9, the J gene TRBJ2-7; tentatively, D is TRBD1 (7 bases). The CDR3 totals 15 residues. With 1 base removed from V and 4 bases from J, the gap between germline ends came to 14 bases. Germline V gives CDR1 SEHNR, CDR2 FQNEAQ (reference sequence). CDR3 region: CASSLVGGGVYEQYF. CDR3 DNA sequence: TGTGCCAGCAGCTTAGTCGGAGGGGGCGTGTACGAGCAGTACTTC.

This clone has just a few counts. CDR3 bases: TGTGCCACCAGCAGCTCCGGGGTGAACACTGAAGCTTTCTTT. It translates to CATSSSGVNTEAFF. V gene TRBV15 combines with J gene TRBJ1-1; D uncertain. CDR1 and CDR2 from the germline V gene are LNHNV and YYDKDF (reference sequence). Trimming took 3 bases from V and 0 from J, leaving 8 bases between them. The length of the CDR3 is 14 residues. The full variable domain, rest sourced from reference TRBV15 and TRBJ1-1, is DAMVIQNPRYQVTQFGKPVTLSCSQTLNHNVMYWYQQKSSQAPKLLFHYYDKDFNNEADTPDNFQSRRPNTSFCFLDIRSPGLGDTAMYLCATSSSGVNTEAFFGQGTRLTVV.

J is TRBJ2-7 and V is TRBV5-4, with TRBD1 as a possible D gene (6 bases). CDR3 length equals 15 residues. Germline-derived CDR1 and CDR2 are SGHNT and YYREEE (reference sequence). V was pared by 6 bases and J by 0 bases, with 16 bases between. The CDR3 protein is CASTAAGVSSYEQYF. CDR3 nucleotide sequence: TGTGCCAGCACCGCCGCAGGGGTAAGCTCCTACGAGCAGTACTTC.

Here the CDR3 DNA reads TGCAGCGTTGTCGGGGTGTTGAACACTGAAGCTTTCTTT. Translation: CSVVGVLNTEAFF. This chain joins TRBV29-1 and TRBJ1-1, with unresolved D. The germline V gene has CDR1 SQVTM and CDR2 ANQGSEA. The V end lost 4 bases, the J end lost 0 bases, and 9 bases lay between the germline ends. This CDR3 spans 13 amino acids. Supplemented by reference TRBV29-1 and TRBJ1-1, the full variable domain reads SAVISQKPSRDICQRGTSLTIQCQVDSQVTMMFWYRQQPGQSLTLIATANQGSEATYESGFVIDKFPISRPNLTFSTLTVSNMSPEDSSIYLCSVVGVLNTEAFFGQGTRLTVV.

The CDR3 bases are TGTGCCAGCAGTTTGATTCGCGGAAGTGGGTTACCTAGCACAGATACGCAGTATTTT. Amino acid sequence: CASSLIRGSGLPSTDTQYF. The chain uses TRBV28 and TRBJ2-3; D not certain. The CDR3 loop spans 19 amino acids. Germline assignment: CDR1 MDHEN and CDR2 SYDVKM. V was trimmed by 3 bases and J by 0 bases, leaving 22 bases between them.

This chain joins TRBV29-1 and TRBJ2-5, with 7 bases aligning to TRBD2. The J call may be mistaken, given a closer DNA end match to TRBJ2-7. The CDR3 totals 15 residues. Germline V lookup: CDR1 SQVTM, CDR2 ANQGSEA. The CDR3 coding sequence is TGCAGCGTTGAGTCTGCGGGGGTCTCCGATGGCGAGCAGTACTTC. This sequence encodes CSVESAGVSDGEQYF.

The V gene is TRBV7-3, the J gene TRBJ1-1, with 8 bases fitting TRBD1. This CDR3 contains 16 residues. Germline-derived CDR1 and CDR2 are SGHTA and FQGTGA. The ends lost 0 bases at V and 5 bases at J; junction bases unmatched: 8. The CDR3 DNA reads TGTGCCAGCAGCTTAACCTCGGCAGGGGGCCTAACTGAAGCTTTCTTT. This sequence encodes CASSLTSAGGLTEAFF.

J is TRBJ2-2 and V is TRBV19; D is unresolved. The CDR3 totals 14 residues. Trimming removed 4 bases from V and 0 bases from J, with 6 bases in between. Germline CDR1 and CDR2: LNHDA and SQIVND (reference sequence). In DNA, the CDR3 is TGTGCCAGTAGTAATCGGGCGAACACCGGGGAGCTGTTTTTT. The encoded protein is CASSNRANTGELFF.

The rearrangement joins TRBV6-5 to TRBJ1-3, with D maybe TRBD1 (5 bases). Germline V gives CDR1 MNHEY, CDR2 SVGAGI. The V gene lost 6 bases and the J gene lost 7 bases, with 13 bases spanning the gap. The CDR3 is 13 residues long. CDR3 bases: TGTGCCAGCAGCCGGGACGCGGGGAACACCATATATTTT. Its translation is CASSRDAGNTIYF.

This CDR3 reads CASSQSTSGSSYEQYF. CDR3 DNA: TGTGCCAGCAGCCAATCGACTAGCGGGAGCTCCTACGAGCAGTACTTC. The chain employs TRBV4-2 and TRBJ2-5, with TRBD2 matching over 12 bases. TRBJ2-7 explains the end of the DNA better; the J call may be wrong. Germline V gene data show CDR1 as LGHNA and CDR2 as YNFKEQ. The CDR3 runs 16 residues.

This clone was seen a single time. The chain uses TRBV5-1 and TRBJ2-1; the match to TRBD2 covers 14 bases. Germline V gives CDR1 SGHRS, CDR2 YFSETQ. CDR3 length equals 18 residues. The V gene end was trimmed by 3 bases and the J gene end by 2 bases; junction bases not matched to a gene: 7. CDR3 sequence reads: CASSSGLAGGGAYNEQFF. In DNA form, the CDR3 reads TGCGCCAGCAGCTCTGGACTAGCGGGAGGTGGGGCCTACAATGAGCAGTTCTTC.

The V call is TRBV5-6, the J call TRBJ2-5; 11 nucleotides align to TRBD2. Unmatched junction bases numbered 4, after V lost 2 bases and J lost 1 base. This CDR3 comprises 16 residues. CDR1 is SGHDT, CDR2 YYEEEE, per germline. CDR3: CASSFLAGGFQETQYF. CDR3 DNA sequence: TGTGCCAGCAGCTTCCTAGCGGGGGGCTTCCAAGAGACCCAGTACTTC.

In DNA form, the CDR3 reads TGTGCCAGCAGCTTAGGCGACAGGGATAGGGAGACCCAGTACTTC. It is translated as CASSLGDRDRETQYF. The V call is TRBV11-2, the J call TRBJ2-5; TRBD1 aligns across 7 bases. Germline V gene lookup returns CDR1 SGHAT and CDR2 FQNNGV. Germline trimming cut 1 base from V and 5 bases from J; bases unmatched to any gene: 7. The CDR3 extends over 15 amino acids.

The chain recombines TRBV11-2 with TRBJ1-1; perhaps TRBD1 as D (6 bases). There are 18 residues in the CDR3. Germline CDR1 is SGHAT and CDR2 is FQNNGV. V lost 6 bases and J lost 0, with 23 bases in between. As DNA, the CDR3 is TGTGCCAGCAGGAGGCGGGGGGCCTACCCGAAATTGAACACTGAAGCTTTCTTT. Translation gives CASRRRGAYPKLNTEAFF.

The chain couples TRBV15 to TRBJ2-5; D gene unclear. The germline V gene encodes CDR1 LNHNV and CDR2 YYDKDF (reference sequence). This CDR3 has 14 residues. V was clipped by 2 bases and J by 2 bases, with 9 bases between them. CDR3 in amino acids: CATSRPTLQETQYF. As DNA, the CDR3 is TGTGCCACCAGCAGACCCACCCTACAAGAGACCCAGTACTTC.

The chain links TRBV10-3 to TRBJ1-2; 8 nucleotides align to TRBD1. The V and J ends lost 4 bases and 5 bases, in that order; junction bases with no gene match: 9. Per germline, CDR1 ENHRY and CDR2 SYGVKD. CDR3 size: 15 residues. The CDR3 loop is CAISVSGTGNYGYTF. CDR3 DNA: TGTGCCATCAGTGTATCCGGGACAGGCAATTATGGCTACACCTTC.

This clone was picked up a small number of times. The chain joins TRBV2 to TRBJ1-1; D possibly corresponds to TRBD1 (6 bases). Germline V gene data show CDR1 as SNHLY and CDR2 as FYNNEI. This CDR3 spans 14 amino acids. V lost 6 bases to trimming and J lost 1 base, with 12 bases between them. The CDR3 loop reads CASRIRGGNTEAFF. As DNA, the CDR3 is TGTGCCAGCAGGATAAGGGGGGGGAACACTGAAGCTTTCTTT. The full variable domain, rest sourced from reference TRBV2 and TRBJ1-1, is EPEVTQTPSHQVTQMGQEVILRCVPISNHLYFYWYRQILGQKVEFLVSFYNNEISEKSEIFDDQFSVERPDGSNFTLKIRSTKLEDSAMYFCASRIRGGNTEAFFGQGTRLTVV.

This clone has a single count. CDR3 loop: CASSGRLAGGLYNEQFF. CDR3 bases: TGTGCCAGCAGTGGCCGACTAGCGGGGGGGCTCTACAATGAGCAGTTCTTC. V and J are TRBV6-1 and TRBJ2-1, with TRBD2 matching 14 bases. This CDR3 is 17 amino acids long. CDR1 and CDR2 (germline): MNHNS, SASEGT. Losses at the gene ends were 4 bases for V and 3 bases for J; bases not matched to a gene: 5.

The V gene is TRBV2, the J gene TRBJ1-3; D is unresolved. V shed 2 bases and J shed 4 bases, with 9 bases lying between them. The V gene's germline CDR1 is SNHLY and CDR2 FYNNEI. The CDR3 spans 14 residues. The CDR3: CASSERGLGNTIYF. The CDR3 DNA reads as TGTGCCAGCAGTGAAAGAGGGTTGGGAAACACCATATATTTT.